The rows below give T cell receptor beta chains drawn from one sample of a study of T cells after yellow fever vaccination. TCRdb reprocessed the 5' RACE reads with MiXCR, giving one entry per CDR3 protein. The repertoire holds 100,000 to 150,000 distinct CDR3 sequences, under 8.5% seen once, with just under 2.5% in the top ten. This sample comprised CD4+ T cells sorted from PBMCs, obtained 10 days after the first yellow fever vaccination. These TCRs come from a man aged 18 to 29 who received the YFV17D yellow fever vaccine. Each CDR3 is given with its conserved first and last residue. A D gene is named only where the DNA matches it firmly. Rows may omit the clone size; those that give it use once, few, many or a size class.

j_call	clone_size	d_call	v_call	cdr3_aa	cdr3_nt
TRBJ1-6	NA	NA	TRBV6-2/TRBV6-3	CASTEQGMGNSPLHF	TGTGCCAGCACGGAACAGGGAATGGGCAATTCACCCCTCCACTTT
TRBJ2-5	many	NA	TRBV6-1	CASSDPFPHF	TGTGCCAGCAGTGACCCCTTTCCCCACTTC
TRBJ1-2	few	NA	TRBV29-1	CSVEDLHGGYTF	TGCAGCGTTGAAGATCTTCACGGTGGCTACACCTTC
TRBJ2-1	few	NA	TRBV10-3	CAINGNNEQFF	TGTGCCATCAACGGCAACAATGAGCAGTTCTTC
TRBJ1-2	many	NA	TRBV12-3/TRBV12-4	CASSGITGTPDGYTF	TGTGCCAGCAGTGGGATAACCGGGACACCTGATGGCTACACCTTC
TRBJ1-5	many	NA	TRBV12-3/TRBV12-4	CASSQGEGQPQHF	TGTGCCAGCAGCCAGGGAGAAGGTCAGCCCCAGCATTTT
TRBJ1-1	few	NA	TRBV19	CASSMSGAPPTEAFF	TGTGCCAGTAGTATGAGTGGGGCGCCTCCCACTGAAGCTTTCTTT
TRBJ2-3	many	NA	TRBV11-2	CASSLAGADTQYF	TGTGCCAGCAGCTTAGCAGGGGCAGATACGCAGTATTTT
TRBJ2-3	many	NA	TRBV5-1	CASSPRRATDTQYF	TGCGCCAGCAGCCCACGACGGGCGACAGATACGCAGTATTTT
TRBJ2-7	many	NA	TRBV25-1	CASSAGASYEQYF	TGTGCCAGCAGTGCGGGGGCCTCCTACGAGCAGTACTTC
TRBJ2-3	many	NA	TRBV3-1	CASSREVDTQYF	TGTGCCAGCAGCCGCGAGGTTGATACGCAGTATTTT
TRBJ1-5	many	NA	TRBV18	CASSPPGGSGNQPQHF	TGTGCCAGCTCCCCCCCGGGGGGCTCGGGCAATCAGCCCCAGCATTTT
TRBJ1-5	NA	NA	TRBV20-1	CSATKQGNQPQHF	TGCAGTGCTACAAAACAGGGAAATCAGCCCCAGCATTTT